This TCR beta chain was sequenced for a study of control samples from healthy donors and cancer patients. The table came from immunoSEQ multiplex PCR; TCRdb's copy has only in-frame clones and leaves some out. The sample shows 50,000 or so clones, 95% of them seen only once. Germline lookup yields CDR1 SGHRS and CDR2 YFSETQ. The CDR3 extends over 13 amino acids. The germline V and J ends were trimmed by 6 bases and 3 bases, with 11 bases remaining between them. The sample comprised blood. This chain uses TRBV5-1 with TRBJ2-3, with D unclear. The receptor comes from a man in his thirties or forties in good health. The CDR3 is CASNEAYTDTQYF. Written as DNA, the CDR3 is TGCGCCAGCAATGAGGCATATACAGATACGCAGTATTTT.